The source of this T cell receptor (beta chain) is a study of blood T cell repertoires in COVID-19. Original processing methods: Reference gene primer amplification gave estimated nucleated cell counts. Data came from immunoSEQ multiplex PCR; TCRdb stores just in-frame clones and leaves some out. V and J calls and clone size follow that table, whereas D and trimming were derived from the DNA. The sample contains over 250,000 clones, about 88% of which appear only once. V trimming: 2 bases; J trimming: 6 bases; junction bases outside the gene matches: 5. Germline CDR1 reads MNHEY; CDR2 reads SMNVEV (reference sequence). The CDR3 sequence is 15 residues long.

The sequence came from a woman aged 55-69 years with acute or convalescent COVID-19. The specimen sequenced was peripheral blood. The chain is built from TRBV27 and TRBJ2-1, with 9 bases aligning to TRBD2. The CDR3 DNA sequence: TGTGCCAGCAGTTTAGGCGGGAGGGCGGGCAATGAGCAGTTCTTC. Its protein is CASSLGGRAGNEQFF.